A selection of T cell receptor beta chains follows, all from one sample in a study of CD8+CD57+ T cells in acquired aplastic anemia. TCRdb re-called the reads through MiXCR, storing one row per CDR3 protein. The repertoire holds about 400,000 distinct CDR3 sequences, with roughly 68% as singletons. The sample taken for sequencing was sorted CD4+, CD8+, or CD8+CD57+ T cells (not recorded which) from PBMCs. The receptors originated from a human donor in good health, serving as a control. The CDR3 runs from the conserved cysteine through the conserved F or W. Each record gives: J gene, clone size, V gene, D gene, CDR3 protein, CDR3 DNA. The D gene is left open where the match is weak. Where a row states a size, it is once, few, many or the class of an expanded clone; other rows omit it.

TRBJ1-1,many,TRBV5-6,-,CASSLQQLNTEAFF,TGTGCCAGCAGCTTGCAACAGCTTAACACTGAAGCTTTCTTT
TRBJ1-2,-,TRBV2,-,CASSVLSGADYGYTF,TGTGCCAGCAGCGTCCTCTCTGGGGCGGACTATGGCTACACCTTC
TRBJ1-2,many,TRBV27,TRBD1,CASSLRQGSGYTF,TGTGCCAGCAGTCTCCGACAGGGGAGTGGCTACACCTTC
TRBJ2-1,many,TRBV30,TRBD2,CARLAGSSYNEQFF,TGTGCCAGGTTAGCGGGGAGCTCCTACAATGAGCAGTTCTTC
TRBJ1-5,-,TRBV19,-,CASTSGVSLITGQPQHF,TGTGCCAGTACTTCAGGGGTGTCATTAATAACGGGACAGCCCCAGCATTTT
TRBJ1-2,-,TRBV20-1,-,CSAPGLEDGDGYTF,TGCAGTGCCCCTGGCCTCGAGGACGGGGATGGCTACACCTTC
TRBJ2-3,-,TRBV7-9,TRBD2,CASSFVSGSGADTQYF,TGTGCCAGCAGCTTCGTTAGCGGGAGCGGGGCAGATACGCAGTATTTT
TRBJ2-7,once,TRBV24-1,-,CATSGFYEQYF,TGTGCCACCAGTGGTTTCTACGAGCAGTACTTC
TRBJ2-3,many,TRBV5-6,TRBD2,CASRSVLAGATDTQYF,TGTGCCAGCAGATCAGTGCTAGCGGGGGCCACAGATACGCAGTATTTT
TRBJ1-5,-,TRBV7-9,-,CASSPIKTSGRQPQHF,TGTGCCAGCAGCCCCATTAAGACAAGCGGGAGGCAGCCCCAGCATTTT
TRBJ1-1,-,TRBV4-3,-,CASSSQGGVNTEAFF,TGCGCCAGCAGCTCCCAGGGAGGGGTGAACACTGAAGCTTTCTTT
TRBJ2-5,many,TRBV7-7,-,CASSLASGTETQYF,TGTGCTAGCAGCTTAGCCTCGGGAACGGAGACCCAGTACTTC
TRBJ2-3,many,TRBV4-3,-,CASSQGSGRSYPDTQYF,TGCGCCAGCAGCCAAGGGTCGGGGAGAAGCTACCCAGATACGCAGTATTTT
TRBJ2-7,-,TRBV9,-,CASHRGDGYTFGYF,-
TRBJ1-2,once,TRBV6-1,TRBD1,CAISDRDGYTF,TGTGCCATCAGTGACAGGGACGGCTACACCTTC
TRBJ1-5,-,TRBV14,TRBD1,CASSSGTGPTRSNF,TGTGCCAGCAGTTCCGGGACAGGGCCTACGCGCAGTAATTTT
TRBJ2-7,-,TRBV10-3,TRBD1,CAISARTGGYEQYF,TGTGCCATCAGTGCTCGGACAGGGGGCTACGAGCAGTACTTC
TRBJ2-5,once,TRBV20-1,-,CSATTGTRAETQYF,TGCAGTGCTACCACAGGGACAAGGGCAGAGACCCAGTACTTC
TRBJ1-2,few,TRBV25-1,TRBD1,CATNKENRGLGGYTF,TGTGCCACTAACAAAGAGAACAGGGGGCTCGGGGGCTACACCTTC
TRBJ2-3,-,TRBV11-2,-,CASSTLLGGVFTDTQYF,TGTGCCAGCAGCACCCTGCTAGGTGGGGTGTTCACAGATACGCAGTATTTT
TRBJ2-1,-,TRBV7-8,-,CASSLGQALYKQYFF,TGTGCCAGCAGCTTAGGCCAGGCCCTCTACAAGCAGTACTTCTTC
TRBJ1-6,-,TRBV7-2,-,CASSPYYEQYFGPF,-
TRBJ1-1,-,TRBV20-1,-,CSAASDRPQEAFF,TGCAGTGCAGCTAGCGACAGGCCCCAAGAAGCTTTCTTT
TRBJ1-6,-,TRBV5-1,-,CASSLEGGESPLHF,TGCGCCAGCAGCTTGGAAGGGGGGGAATCACCCCTCCACTTT
TRBJ1-2,few,TRBV7-2,-,CASSLGRTPSYGNTF,TGTGCCAGCAGCTTAGGTAGGACTCCGAGCTATGGCAACACCTTC
TRBJ2-3,few,TRBV5-1,-,CASSGGQGQLTQYF,TGCGCCAGCAGCGGGGGGCAGGGACAGCTTACGCAGTATTTT
TRBJ1-1,-,TRBV2,-,CASSEGQYTEAFF,TGTGCCAGCAGCGAGGGGCAGTACACTGAAGCTTTCTTT
TRBJ1-4,-,TRBV15,TRBD1,CATSSRTGGGEKLFF,TGTGCCACCAGCTCGCGAACAGGGGGAGGTGAAAAACTGTTTTTT
TRBJ2-5,-,TRBV20-1,TRBD1,CSAQQQGAGETQYF,TGCAGTGCCCAGCAGCAGGGGGCGGGCGAGACCCAGTACTTC
TRBJ2-7,-,TRBV9,-,CASSLVGGANDQYF,TGTGCCAGCAGCTTAGTTGGGGGCGCCAATGACCAGTACTTC
TRBJ1-1,many,TRBV6-1,-,CASSIGTDMNTEAFF,TGTGCCAGCAGTATAGGGACGGACATGAACACTGAAGCTTTCTTT
TRBJ2-7,few,TRBV7-2,-,CASSLDRSYYEQYF,TGTGCCAGCAGCTTAGACAGGTCATACTACGAGCAGTACTTC
TRBJ2-5,many,TRBV9,TRBD1,CASSVRGRDPQETQYF,TGTGCCAGCAGCGTCAGGGGGCGAGATCCCCAAGAGACCCAGTACTTC
TRBJ1-5,many,TRBV6-6,-,CASSFQVGNQPQHF,TGTGCCAGCAGTTTTCAGGTGGGCAATCAGCCCCAGCATTTT
TRBJ1-2,many,TRBV27,TRBD1,CASSPIDRVGGYTF,TGTGCCAGCAGTCCCATCGACAGGGTGGGTGGCTACACCTTC
TRBJ2-3,once,TRBV5-1,-,CASSVVVGFTDTQYF,TGCGCCAGCAGCGTAGTAGTGGGGTTCACAGATACGCAGTATTTT
TRBJ1-1,many,TRBV6-5,-,CASSLDIMNTEAFF,TGTGCCAGCAGTCTCGATATTATGAACACTGAAGCTTTCTTT
TRBJ2-7,-,TRBV24-1,-,CATIEHISSFEQYF,TGTGCCACCATTGAGCACATTAGCTCCTTCGAGCAGTACTTC
TRBJ1-2,-,TRBV7-9,-,CASSLGGVDGYTF,TGTGCCAGCAGCTTAGGGGGTGTGGATGGCTACACCTTC
TRBJ1-5,many,TRBV6-1,-,CASSENHRVGQPQHF,TGTGCCAGCAGTGAAAACCACAGGGTTGGTCAGCCCCAGCATTTT
TRBJ1-2,-,TRBV20-1,-,CSAYRDGSNHYGYTF,TGCAGTGCTTACCGGGACGGTTCCAATCACTATGGCTACACCTTC
TRBJ1-1,-,TRBV19,-,CASSITGGGGTEAFF,TGTGCCAGTAGTATAACCGGGGGAGGGGGAACTGAAGCTTTCTTT
TRBJ1-1,-,TRBV5-8,-,CASSLDGRQSTEAFF,TGTGCCAGCAGCTTAGACGGAAGGCAAAGCACTGAAGCTTTCTTT
TRBJ2-6,many,TRBV10-3,TRBD1,CATAGTGDFGANVLTF,TGTGCCACTGCCGGGACAGGGGACTTTGGGGCCAACGTCCTGACTTTC
TRBJ2-3,many,TRBV4-1,TRBD2,CASSQGRLGGGATDTQYF,TGCGCCAGCAGCCAAGGCCGGCTTGGCGGGGGGGCCACAGATACGCAGTATTTT
TRBJ2-7,many,TRBV19,-,CASSAATPISYEQYF,TGTGCCAGTAGTGCCGCCACACCGATCTCCTACGAGCAGTACTTC
TRBJ1-2,once,TRBV19,-,CASNEVAGGGYTF,TGTGCCAGTAATGAGGTGGCCGGGGGTGGCTACACCTTC
TRBJ2-1,-,TRBV4-1,TRBD2,CASSPGLAGDYNEQFF,TGCGCCAGCAGCCCCGGACTAGCGGGGGATTACAATGAGCAGTTCTTC
TRBJ2-6,-,TRBV9,TRBD2,CASSGSGLVSNQLTF,TGTGCCAGCAGCGGATCGGGACTAGTCTCCAACCAGTTGACTTTC
TRBJ2-1,many,TRBV2,TRBD2,CASSELAGPYNEQFF,TGTGCCAGCAGTGAACTAGCGGGGCCCTACAATGAGCAGTTCTTC